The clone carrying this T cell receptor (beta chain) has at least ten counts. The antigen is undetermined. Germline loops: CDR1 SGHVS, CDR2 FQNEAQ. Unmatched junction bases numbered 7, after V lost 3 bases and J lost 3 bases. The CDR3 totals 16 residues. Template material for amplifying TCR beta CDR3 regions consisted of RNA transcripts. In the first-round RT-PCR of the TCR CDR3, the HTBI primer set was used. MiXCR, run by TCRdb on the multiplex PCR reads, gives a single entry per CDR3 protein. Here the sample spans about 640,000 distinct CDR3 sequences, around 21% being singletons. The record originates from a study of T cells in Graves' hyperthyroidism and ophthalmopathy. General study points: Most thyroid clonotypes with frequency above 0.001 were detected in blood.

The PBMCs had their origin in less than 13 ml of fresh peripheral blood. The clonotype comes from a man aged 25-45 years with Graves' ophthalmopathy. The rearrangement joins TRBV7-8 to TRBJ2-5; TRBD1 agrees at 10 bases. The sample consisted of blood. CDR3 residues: CASSLRVGQGKETQYF. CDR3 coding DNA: TGTGCCAGCAGCTTGAGGGTGGGACAGGGGAAAGAGACCCAGTACTTC.